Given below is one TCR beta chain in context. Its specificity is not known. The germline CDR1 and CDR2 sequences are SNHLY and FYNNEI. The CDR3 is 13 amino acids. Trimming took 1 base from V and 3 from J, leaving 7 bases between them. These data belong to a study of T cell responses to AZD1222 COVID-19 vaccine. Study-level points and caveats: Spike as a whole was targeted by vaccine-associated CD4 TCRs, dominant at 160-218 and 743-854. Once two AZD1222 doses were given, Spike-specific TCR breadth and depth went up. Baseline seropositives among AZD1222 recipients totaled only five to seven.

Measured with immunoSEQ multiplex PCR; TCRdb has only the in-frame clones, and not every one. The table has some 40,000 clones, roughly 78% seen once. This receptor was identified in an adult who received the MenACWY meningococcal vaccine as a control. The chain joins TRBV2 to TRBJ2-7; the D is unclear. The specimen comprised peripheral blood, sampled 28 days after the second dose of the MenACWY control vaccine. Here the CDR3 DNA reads TGTGCCAGCAGTGAAGTCAGAAACTACGAGCAGTACTTC. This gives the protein CASSEVRNYEQYF.